The rows below give T cell receptor beta chains drawn from one sample of a study of T cell responses to AZD1222 COVID-19 vaccine. Measured with immunoSEQ multiplex PCR; TCRdb has only the in-frame clones, and not every one. This sample carries approximately 140,000 clones, approximately 78% of them seen once, and the ten largest clones take roughly 4.3%. This sample comprised peripheral blood, obtained on day 0 of MenACWY control vaccination. These receptors all stem from an adult in good health. Both conserved end residues are part of each CDR3. Fields, in order: V gene, D gene, clone size, J gene, CDR3 protein, CDR3 DNA. D genes are given only for firm matches. Clone size is not always given. Where it is, it says once, few, many or a class for expanded clones.

V: TRBV6-4
D: .
size: .
J: TRBJ1-1
CDR3: CASSVFENTEAFF
DNA: TGTGCCAGCAGTGTTTTTGAGAACACTGAAGCTTTCTTT

V: TRBV11-3
D: .
size: .
J: TRBJ1-1
CDR3: CASSLSGAEAFF
DNA: TGTGCCAGCAGCTTAAGCGGGGCTGAAGCTTTCTTT

V: TRBV15
D: TRBD2
size: .
J: TRBJ2-1
CDR3: CATTILAGGWNEQFF
DNA: TGTGCCACCACCATTCTAGCGGGGGGCTGGAATGAGCAGTTCTTC

V: TRBV6-5
D: TRBD1
size: .
J: TRBJ1-2
CDR3: CASLETGTGSRGYTF
DNA: TGTGCCAGCCTTGAAACAGGGACAGGGTCCCGTGGCTACACCTTC

V: TRBV5-8
D: .
size: .
J: TRBJ2-5
CDR3: CASGRFRPEETQYF
DNA: TGTGCCAGCGGACGTTTCAGGCCCGAGGAGACCCAGTACTTC

V: TRBV5-4
D: .
size: .
J: TRBJ2-1
CDR3: CASSRNSDPKYNEQFF
DNA: TGTGCCAGCAGCCGGAACAGCGACCCGAAGTACAATGAGCAGTTCTTC

V: TRBV4-2
D: .
size: .
J: TRBJ2-2
CDR3: CASSPGRQNTGELFF
DNA: TGTGCCAGCAGCCCCGGACGGCAGAACACCGGGGAGCTGTTTTTT

V: TRBV29-1
D: TRBD2
size: .
J: TRBJ2-1
CDR3: CSVSPGLARNEQFF
DNA: TGCAGCGTTTCCCCGGGACTAGCGAGGAATGAGCAGTTCTTC

V: TRBV20-1
D: TRBD2
size: .
J: TRBJ2-3
CDR3: CSASPRRGAPRGQTDTQYF
DNA: TGCAGTGCTAGTCCCAGGCGGGGGGCCCCCAGAGGGCAAACTGATACGCAGTATTTT

V: TRBV30
D: TRBD1
size: .
J: TRBJ1-6
CDR3: CAWSRDRYNSPLHF
DNA: TGTGCCTGGAGCCGGGACAGGTATAATTCACCCCTCCACTTT

V: TRBV11-2
D: .
size: .
J: TRBJ2-1
CDR3: CASSNQGYEQFF
DNA: TGTGCCAGCAGCAACCAGGGCTATGAGCAGTTCTTC

V: TRBV14
D: TRBD1
size: few
J: TRBJ2-2
CDR3: CASSGRDRGAGELFF
DNA: TGTGCCAGCAGCGGCCGGGACAGGGGGGCCGGGGAGCTGTTTTTT

V: TRBV12-3/TRBV12-4
D: .
size: .
J: TRBJ2-5
CDR3: CASSLVGETQYF
DNA: TGTGCCAGCAGTTTAGTCGGAGAGACCCAGTACTTC